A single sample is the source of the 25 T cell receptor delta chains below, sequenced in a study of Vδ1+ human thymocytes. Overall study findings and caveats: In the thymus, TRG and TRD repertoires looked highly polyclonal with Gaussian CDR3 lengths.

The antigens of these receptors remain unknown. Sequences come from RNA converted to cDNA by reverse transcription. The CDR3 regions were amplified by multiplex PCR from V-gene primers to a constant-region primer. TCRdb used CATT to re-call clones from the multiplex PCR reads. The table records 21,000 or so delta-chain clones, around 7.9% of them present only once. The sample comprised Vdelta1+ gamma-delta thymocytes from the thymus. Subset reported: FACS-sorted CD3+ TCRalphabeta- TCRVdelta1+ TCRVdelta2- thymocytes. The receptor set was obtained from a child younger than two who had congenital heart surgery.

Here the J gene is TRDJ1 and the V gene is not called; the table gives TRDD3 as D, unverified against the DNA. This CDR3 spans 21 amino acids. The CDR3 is CALGELRRLGPIRRCTDKLIF. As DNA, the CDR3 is TGTGCTCTTGGGGAACTACGAAGACTGGGTCCGATACGCCGTTGCACCGATAAACTCATCTTT.

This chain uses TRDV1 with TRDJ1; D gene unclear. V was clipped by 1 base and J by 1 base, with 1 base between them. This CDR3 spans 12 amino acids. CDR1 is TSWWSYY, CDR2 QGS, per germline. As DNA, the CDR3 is TGTGCTCTTGGGGAACCCACCGATAAACTCATCTTT. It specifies CALGEPTDKLIF.

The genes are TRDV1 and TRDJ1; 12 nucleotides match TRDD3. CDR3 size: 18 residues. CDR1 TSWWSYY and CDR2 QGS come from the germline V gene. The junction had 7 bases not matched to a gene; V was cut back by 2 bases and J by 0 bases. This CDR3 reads CALGESYWGIPYTDKLIF. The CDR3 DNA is TGTGCTCTTGGGGAATCGTACTGGGGGATACCGTACACCGATAAACTCATCTTT.

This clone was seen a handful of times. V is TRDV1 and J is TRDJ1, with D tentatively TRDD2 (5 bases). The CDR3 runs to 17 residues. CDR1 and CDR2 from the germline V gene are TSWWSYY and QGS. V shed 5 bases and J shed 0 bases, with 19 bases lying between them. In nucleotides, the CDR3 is TGTGCTCTTGGGTCGCCCTTCGGCCCCGGGTACACCGATAAACTCATCTTT. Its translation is CALGSPFGPGYTDKLIF.

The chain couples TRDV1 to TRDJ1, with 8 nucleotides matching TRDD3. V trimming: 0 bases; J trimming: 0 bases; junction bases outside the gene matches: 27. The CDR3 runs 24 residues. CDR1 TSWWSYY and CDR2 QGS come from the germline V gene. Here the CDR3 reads CALGELTFDLRSYWGAKYTDKLIF. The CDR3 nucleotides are TGTGCTCTTGGGGAACTAACATTCGACCTACGGTCGTACTGGGGGGCCAAGTACACCGATAAACTCATCTTT.

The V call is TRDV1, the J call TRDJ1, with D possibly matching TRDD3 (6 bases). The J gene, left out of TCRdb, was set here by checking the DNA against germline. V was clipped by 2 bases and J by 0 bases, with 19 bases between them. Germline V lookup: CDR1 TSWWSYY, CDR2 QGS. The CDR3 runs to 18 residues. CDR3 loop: CALGEGLGTWGYTDKLIF. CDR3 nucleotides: TGTGCTCTTGGGGAAGGCTTGGGTACCTGGGGATACACCGATAAACTCATCTTT.

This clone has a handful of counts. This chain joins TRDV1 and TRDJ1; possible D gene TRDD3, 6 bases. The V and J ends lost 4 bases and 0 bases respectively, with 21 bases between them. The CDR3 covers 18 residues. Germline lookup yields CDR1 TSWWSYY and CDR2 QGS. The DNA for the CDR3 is TGTGCTCTTGGGGGCCCTATGGGGGGTAGGACTTACACCGATAAACTCATCTTT. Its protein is CALGGPMGGRTYTDKLIF.

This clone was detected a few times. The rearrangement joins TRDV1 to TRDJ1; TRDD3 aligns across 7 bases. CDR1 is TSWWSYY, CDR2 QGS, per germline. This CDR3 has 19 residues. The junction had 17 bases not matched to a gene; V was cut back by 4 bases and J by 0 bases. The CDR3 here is CALGGLLLGKSRYTDKLIF. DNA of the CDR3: TGTGCTCTTGGGGGCCTCTTACTGGGGAAGAGTAGGTACACCGATAAACTCATCTTT.

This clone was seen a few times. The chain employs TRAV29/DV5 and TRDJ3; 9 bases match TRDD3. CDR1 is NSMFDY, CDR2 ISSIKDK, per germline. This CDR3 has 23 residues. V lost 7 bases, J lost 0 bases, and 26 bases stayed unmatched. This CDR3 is CAIQEDPSTTGGNSSWDTRQMFF. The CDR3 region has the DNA TGTGCAATCCAAGAGGATCCTTCGACTACTGGGGGAAATAGCTCCTGGGACACCCGACAGATGTTTTTC. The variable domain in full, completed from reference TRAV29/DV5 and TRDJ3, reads DQQVKQNSPSLSVQEGRISILNCDYTNSMFDYFLWYKKYPAEGPTFLISISSIKDKNEDGRFTVFLNKSAKHLSLHIVPSQPGDSAVYFCAIQEDPSTTGGNSSWDTRQMFFGTGIKLFVEP.

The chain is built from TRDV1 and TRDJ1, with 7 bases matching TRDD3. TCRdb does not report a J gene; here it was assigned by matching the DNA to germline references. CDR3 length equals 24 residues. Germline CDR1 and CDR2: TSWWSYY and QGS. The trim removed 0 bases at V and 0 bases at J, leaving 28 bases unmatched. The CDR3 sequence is CALGELGGSHRVGDQLSYTDKLIF. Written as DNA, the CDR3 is TGTGCTCTTGGGGAACTGGGGGGTTCCCACAGGGTGGGGGACCAACTATCGTACACCGATAAACTCATCTTT.

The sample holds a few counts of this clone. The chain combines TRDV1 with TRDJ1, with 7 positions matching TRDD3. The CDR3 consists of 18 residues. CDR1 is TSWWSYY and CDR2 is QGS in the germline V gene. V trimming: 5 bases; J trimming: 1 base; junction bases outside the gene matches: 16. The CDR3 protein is CALGRTLTVGECTDKLIF. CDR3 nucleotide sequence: TGTGCTCTTGGGAGGACCTTGACGGTGGGGGAATGCACCGATAAACTCATCTTT.

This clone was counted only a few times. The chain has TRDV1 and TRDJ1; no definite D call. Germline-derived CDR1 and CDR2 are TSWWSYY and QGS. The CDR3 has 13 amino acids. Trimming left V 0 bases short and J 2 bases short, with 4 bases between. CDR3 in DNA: TGTGCTCTTGGGGAACTGGGGACCGATAAACTCATCTTT. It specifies CALGELGTDKLIF.

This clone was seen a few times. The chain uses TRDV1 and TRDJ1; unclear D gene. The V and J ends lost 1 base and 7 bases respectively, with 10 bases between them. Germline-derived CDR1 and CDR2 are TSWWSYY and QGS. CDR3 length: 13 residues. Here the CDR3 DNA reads TGTGCTCTTGGGGAACGCCCAGTTACTAAACTCATCTTT. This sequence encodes CALGERPVTKLIF.

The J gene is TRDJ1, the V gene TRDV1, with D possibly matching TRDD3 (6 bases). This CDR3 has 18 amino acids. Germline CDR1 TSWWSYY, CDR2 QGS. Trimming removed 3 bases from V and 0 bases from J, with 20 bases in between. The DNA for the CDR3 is TGTGCTCTTGGGGATCCTCCCTCATGGGGGCCAGACACCGATAAACTCATCTTT. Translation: CALGDPPSWGPDTDKLIF.

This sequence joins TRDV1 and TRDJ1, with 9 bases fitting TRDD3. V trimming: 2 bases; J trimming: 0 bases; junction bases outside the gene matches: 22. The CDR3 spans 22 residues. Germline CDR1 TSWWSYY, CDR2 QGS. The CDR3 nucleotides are TGTGCTCTTGGGGAATTGCAACTGGGGGACACTCCATTTACCTTGTACACCGATAAACTCATCTTT. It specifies CALGELQLGDTPFTLYTDKLIF.

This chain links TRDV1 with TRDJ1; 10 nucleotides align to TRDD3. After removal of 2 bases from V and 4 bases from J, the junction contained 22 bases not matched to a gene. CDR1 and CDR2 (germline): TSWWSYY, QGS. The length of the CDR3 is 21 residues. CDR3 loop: CALGEARLPLGDTIRSDKLIF. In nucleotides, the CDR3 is TGTGCTCTTGGGGAAGCCCGCCTTCCTTTGGGGGATACCATTCGGAGCGATAAACTCATCTTT.

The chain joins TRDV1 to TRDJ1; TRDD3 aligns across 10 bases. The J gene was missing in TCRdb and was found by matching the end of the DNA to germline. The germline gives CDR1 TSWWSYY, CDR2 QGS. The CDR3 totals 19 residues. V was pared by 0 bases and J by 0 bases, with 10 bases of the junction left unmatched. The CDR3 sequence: CALGELEGGYASYTDKLIF. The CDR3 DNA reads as TGTGCTCTTGGGGAACTGGAGGGGGGATACGCTTCGTACACCGATAAACTCATCTTT.

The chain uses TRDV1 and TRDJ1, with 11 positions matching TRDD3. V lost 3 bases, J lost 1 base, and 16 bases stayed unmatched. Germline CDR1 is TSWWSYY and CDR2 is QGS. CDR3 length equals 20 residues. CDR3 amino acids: CALGEPIQLLGDSFTDKLIF. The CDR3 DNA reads TGTGCTCTTGGGGAGCCGATTCAATTACTGGGGGATAGCTTCACCGATAAACTCATCTTT.

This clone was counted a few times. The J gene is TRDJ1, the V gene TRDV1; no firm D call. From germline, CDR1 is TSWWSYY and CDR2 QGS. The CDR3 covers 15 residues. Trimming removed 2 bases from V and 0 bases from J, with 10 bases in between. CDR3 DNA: TGTGCTCTTGGGGAATGCATACTCGACACCGATAAACTCATCTTT. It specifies CALGECILDTDKLIF.

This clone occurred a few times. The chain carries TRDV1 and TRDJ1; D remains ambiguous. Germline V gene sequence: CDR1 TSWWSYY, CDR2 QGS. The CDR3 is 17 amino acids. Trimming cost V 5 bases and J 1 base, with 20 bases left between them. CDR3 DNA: TGTGCTCTTGGGAACCTCCACCTCCACCTATCCACCGATAAACTCATCTTT. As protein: CALGNLHLHLSTDKLIF.

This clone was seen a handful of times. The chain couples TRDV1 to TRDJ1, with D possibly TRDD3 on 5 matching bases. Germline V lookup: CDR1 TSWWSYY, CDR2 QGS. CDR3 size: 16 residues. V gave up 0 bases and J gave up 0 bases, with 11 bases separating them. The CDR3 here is CALGELYWRYTDKLIF. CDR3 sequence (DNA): TGTGCTCTTGGGGAACTGTACTGGAGATACACCGATAAACTCATCTTT.

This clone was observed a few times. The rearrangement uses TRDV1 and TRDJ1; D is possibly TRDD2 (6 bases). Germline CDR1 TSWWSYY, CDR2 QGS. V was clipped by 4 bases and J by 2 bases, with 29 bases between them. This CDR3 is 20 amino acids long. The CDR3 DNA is TGTGCTCTTGGGGGACACCTCCTACAGCCCACGGTGGCGGGGACCGATAAACTCATCTTT. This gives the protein CALGGHLLQPTVAGTDKLIF.

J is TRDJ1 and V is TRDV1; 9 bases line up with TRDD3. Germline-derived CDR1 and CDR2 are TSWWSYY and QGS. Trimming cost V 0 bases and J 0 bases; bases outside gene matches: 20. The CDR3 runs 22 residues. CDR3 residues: CALGELRGIQQPLSLYTDKLIF. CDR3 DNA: TGTGCTCTTGGGGAACTAAGGGGGATACAACAACCCCTATCGCTGTACACCGATAAACTCATCTTT.

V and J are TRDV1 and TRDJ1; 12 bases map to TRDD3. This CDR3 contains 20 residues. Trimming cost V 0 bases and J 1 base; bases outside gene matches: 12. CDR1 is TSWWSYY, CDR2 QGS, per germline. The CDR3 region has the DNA TGTGCTCTTGGGGAACTATCCTACTGGGGGATACCCCAATTCACCGATAAACTCATCTTT. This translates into CALGELSYWGIPQFTDKLIF.

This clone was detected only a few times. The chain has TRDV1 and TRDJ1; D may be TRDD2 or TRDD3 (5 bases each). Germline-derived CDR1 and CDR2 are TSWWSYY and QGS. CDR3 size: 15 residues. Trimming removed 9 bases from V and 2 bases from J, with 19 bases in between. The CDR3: CALRVPRGRTDKLIF. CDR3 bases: TGTGCTCTGAGAGTTCCTCGGGGGCGTACCGATAAACTCATCTTT.